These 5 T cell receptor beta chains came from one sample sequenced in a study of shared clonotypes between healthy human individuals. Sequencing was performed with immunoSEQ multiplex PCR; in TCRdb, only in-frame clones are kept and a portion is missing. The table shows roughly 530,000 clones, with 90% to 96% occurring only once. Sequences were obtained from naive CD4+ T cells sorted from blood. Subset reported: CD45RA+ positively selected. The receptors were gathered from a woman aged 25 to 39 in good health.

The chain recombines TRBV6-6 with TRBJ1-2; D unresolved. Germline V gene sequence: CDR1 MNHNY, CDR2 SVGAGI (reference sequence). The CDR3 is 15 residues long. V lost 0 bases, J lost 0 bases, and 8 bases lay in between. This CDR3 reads CASSYSMQPNYGYTF. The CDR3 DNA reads TGTGCCAGCAGTTACTCGATGCAGCCTAACTATGGCTACACCTTC.

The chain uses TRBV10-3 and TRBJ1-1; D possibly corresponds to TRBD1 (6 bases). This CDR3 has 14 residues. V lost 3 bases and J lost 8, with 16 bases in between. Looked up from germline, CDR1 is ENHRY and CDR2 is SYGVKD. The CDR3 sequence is CAISESSGASEAFF. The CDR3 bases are TGTGCCATCAGTGAATCGTCAGGGGCATCCGAAGCTTTCTTT.

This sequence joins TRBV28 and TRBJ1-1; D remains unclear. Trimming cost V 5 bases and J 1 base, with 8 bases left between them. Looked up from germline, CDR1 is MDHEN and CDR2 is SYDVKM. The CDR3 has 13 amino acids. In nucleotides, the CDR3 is TGTGCCAGCAGTCTCATCCAGAACACTGAAGCTTTCTTT. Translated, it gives CASSLIQNTEAFF.

Here the CDR3 reads CASSQTPGSYEQYF. The CDR3 coding sequence is TGTGCCAGCAGCCAAACACCAGGCTCCTACGAGCAGTACTTC. This chain uses TRBV5-5 with TRBJ2-7; D gene uncertain. Germline CDR1 reads SGHKS; CDR2 reads YYEKEE (reference sequence). With 4 bases removed from V and 0 bases from J, the gap between germline ends came to 11 bases. This CDR3 has 14 residues.

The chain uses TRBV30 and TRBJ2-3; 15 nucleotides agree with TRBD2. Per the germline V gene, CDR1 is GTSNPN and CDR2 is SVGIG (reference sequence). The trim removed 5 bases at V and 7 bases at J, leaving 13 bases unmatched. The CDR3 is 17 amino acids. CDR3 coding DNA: TGTGCCTGGTCTGTAGGACTAGCGGGAGGGCCTCCATATACGCAGTATTTT. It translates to CAWSVGLAGGPPYTQYF.